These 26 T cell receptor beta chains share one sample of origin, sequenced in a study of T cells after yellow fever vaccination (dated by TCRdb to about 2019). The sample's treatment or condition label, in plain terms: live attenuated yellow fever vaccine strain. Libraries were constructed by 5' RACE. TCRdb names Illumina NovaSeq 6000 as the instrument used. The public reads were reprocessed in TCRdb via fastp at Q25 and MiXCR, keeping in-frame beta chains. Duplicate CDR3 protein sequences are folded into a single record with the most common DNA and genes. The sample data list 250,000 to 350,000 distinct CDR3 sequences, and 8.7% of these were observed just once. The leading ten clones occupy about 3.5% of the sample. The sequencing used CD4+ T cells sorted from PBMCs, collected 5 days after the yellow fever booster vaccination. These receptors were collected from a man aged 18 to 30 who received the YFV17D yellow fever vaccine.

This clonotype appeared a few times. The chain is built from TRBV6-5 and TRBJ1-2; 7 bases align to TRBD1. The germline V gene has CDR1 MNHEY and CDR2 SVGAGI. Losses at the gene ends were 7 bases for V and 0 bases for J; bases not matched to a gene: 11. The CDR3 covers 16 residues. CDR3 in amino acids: CASIGSGGTPNYGYTF. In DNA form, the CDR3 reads TGTGCCAGCATCGGATCAGGGGGTACCCCTAACTATGGCTACACCTTC.

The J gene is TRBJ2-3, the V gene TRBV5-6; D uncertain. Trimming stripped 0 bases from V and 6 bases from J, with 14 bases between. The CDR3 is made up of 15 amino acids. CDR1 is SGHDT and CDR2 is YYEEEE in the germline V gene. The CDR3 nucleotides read TGTGCCAGCAGCTTGGGAGCATCTCGACGGGATACGCAGTATTTT. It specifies CASSLGASRRDTQYF.

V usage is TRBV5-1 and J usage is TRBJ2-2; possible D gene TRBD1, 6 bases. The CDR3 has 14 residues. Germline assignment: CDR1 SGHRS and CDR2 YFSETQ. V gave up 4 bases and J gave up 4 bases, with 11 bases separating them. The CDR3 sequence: CASSAGQPTGELFF. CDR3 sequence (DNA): TGCGCCAGCAGCGCCGGACAGCCCACCGGGGAGCTGTTTTTT.

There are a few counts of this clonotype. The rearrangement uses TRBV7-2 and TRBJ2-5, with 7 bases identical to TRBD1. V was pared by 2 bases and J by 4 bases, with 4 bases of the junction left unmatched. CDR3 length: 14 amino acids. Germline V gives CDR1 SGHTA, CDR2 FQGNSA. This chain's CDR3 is CASSLRRGTETQYF. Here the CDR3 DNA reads TGTGCCAGCAGCTTACGCAGGGGGACAGAGACCCAGTACTTC.

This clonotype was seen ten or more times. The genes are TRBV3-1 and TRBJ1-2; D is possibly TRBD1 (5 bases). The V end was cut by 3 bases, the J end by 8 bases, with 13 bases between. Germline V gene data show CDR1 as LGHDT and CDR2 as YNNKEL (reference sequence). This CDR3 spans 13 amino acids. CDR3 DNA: TGTGCCAGCAGCCAGCACGCCAGGGTCGGCTACACCTTC. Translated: CASSQHARVGYTF.

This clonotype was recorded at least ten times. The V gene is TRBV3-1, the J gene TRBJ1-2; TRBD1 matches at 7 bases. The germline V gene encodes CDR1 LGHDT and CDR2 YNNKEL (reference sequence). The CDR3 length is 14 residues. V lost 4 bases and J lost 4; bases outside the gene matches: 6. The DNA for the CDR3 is TGTGCCAGCAGCCCACTGGGACAGTCCTATGGCTACACCTTC. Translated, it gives CASSPLGQSYGYTF.

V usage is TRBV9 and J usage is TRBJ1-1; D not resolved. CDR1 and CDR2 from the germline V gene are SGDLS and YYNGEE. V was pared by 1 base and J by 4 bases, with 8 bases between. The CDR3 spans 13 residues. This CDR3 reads CASSVTMGTEAFF. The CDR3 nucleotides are TGTGCCAGCAGCGTAACTATGGGCACTGAAGCTTTCTTT.

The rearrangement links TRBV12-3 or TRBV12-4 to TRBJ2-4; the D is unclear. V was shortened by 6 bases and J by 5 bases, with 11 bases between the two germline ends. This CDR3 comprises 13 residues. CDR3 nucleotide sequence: TGTGCCAGCAGCATGCGAAATGAAAACATTCAGTACTTC. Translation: CASSMRNENIQYF.

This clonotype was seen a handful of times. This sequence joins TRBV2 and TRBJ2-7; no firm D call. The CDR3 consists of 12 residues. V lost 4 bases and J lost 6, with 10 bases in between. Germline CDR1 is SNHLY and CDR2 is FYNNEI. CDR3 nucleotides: TGTGCCAGCAGTGTAACAGTCTTCGAGCAGTACTTC. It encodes CASSVTVFEQYF.

CDR3 coding DNA: TGTGCCAGCAGTTTGGGGAGGCAGTTCTTC. Protein product: CASSLGRQFF. The V gene is TRBV12-3 or TRBV12-4, the J gene TRBJ2-1; D possibly corresponds to TRBD2 (5 bases). The CDR3 is made up of 10 amino acids. Trimming took 3 bases from V and 12 from J, leaving 6 bases between them.

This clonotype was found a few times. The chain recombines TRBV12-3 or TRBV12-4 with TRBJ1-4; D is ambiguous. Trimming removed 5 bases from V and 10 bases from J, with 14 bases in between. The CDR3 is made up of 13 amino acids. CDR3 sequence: CASSRLRFAKLFF. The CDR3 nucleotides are TGTGCCAGCAGTCGCCTACGGTTCGCAAAACTGTTTTTT.

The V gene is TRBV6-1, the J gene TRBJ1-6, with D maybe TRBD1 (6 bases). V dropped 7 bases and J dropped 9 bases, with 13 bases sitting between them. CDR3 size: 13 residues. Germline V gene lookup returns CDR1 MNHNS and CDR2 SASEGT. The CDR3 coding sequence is TGTGCCAGCACCCTAAGGGGGGTTTCACCCCTCCACTTT. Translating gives CASTLRGVSPLHF.

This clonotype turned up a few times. Here the CDR3 reads CASSNGGKNTEAFF. The CDR3 DNA reads as TGTGCCAGCTCAAATGGGGGGAAGAACACTGAAGCTTTCTTT. The J gene is TRBJ1-1, the V gene TRBV18; perhaps TRBD1 as D (5 bases). The CDR3 covers 14 residues. The germline V gene has CDR1 KGHSH and CDR2 LQKENI. Trimming left V 5 bases short and J 1 base short, with 11 bases between. Full variable domain (outside the CDR3, taken from reference TRBV18 and TRBJ1-1): NAGVMQNPRHLVRRRGQEARLRCSPMKGHSHVYWYRQLPEEGLKFMVYLQKENIIDESGMPKERFSAEFPKEGPSILRIQQVVRGDSAAYFCASSNGGKNTEAFFGQGTRLTVV.

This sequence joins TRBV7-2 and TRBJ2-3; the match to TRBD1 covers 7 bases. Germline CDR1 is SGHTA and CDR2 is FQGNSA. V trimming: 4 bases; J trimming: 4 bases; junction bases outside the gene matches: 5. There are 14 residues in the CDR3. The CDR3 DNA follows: TGTGCCAGCAGCTATGAGACAGGGCCAGATACGCAGTATTTT. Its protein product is CASSYETGPDTQYF.

The CDR3 reads CASSESGVPNEQFF. The CDR3 DNA is TGTGCCAGCAGTGAATCCGGCGTCCCCAATGAGCAGTTCTTC. This chain uses TRBV25-1 with TRBJ2-1, with D unclear. The CDR3 consists of 14 residues. V was shortened by 1 base and J by 6 bases, with 10 bases between the two germline ends. Germline values: CDR1 MGHDK, CDR2 SYGVNS.

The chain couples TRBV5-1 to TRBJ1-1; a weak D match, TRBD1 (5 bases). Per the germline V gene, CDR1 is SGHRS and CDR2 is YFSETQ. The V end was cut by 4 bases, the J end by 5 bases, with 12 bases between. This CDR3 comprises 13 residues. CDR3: CASSPSTDTEAFF. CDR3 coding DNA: TGCGCCAGCAGCCCCTCGACAGATACTGAAGCTTTCTTT. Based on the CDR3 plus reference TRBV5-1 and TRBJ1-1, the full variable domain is KAGVTQTPRYLIKTRGQQVTLSCSPISGHRSVSWYQQTPGQGLQFLFEYFSETQRNKGNFPGRFSGRQFSNSRSEMNVSTLELGDSALYLCASSPSTDTEAFFGQGTRLTVV.

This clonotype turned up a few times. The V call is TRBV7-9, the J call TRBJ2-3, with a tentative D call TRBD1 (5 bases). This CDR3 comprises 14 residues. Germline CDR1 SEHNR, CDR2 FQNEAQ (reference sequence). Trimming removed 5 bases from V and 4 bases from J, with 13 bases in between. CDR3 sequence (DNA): TGTGCCAGCAGCACTGGACAAGTCCCAGATACGCAGTATTTT. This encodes CASSTGQVPDTQYF.

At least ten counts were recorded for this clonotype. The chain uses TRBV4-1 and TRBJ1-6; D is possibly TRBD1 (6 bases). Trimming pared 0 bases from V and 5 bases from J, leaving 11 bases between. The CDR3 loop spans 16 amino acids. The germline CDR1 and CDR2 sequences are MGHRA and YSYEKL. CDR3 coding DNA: TGCGCCAGCAGCCAAGATCGGGGGGCTCATAATTCACCCCTCCACTTT. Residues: CASSQDRGAHNSPLHF.

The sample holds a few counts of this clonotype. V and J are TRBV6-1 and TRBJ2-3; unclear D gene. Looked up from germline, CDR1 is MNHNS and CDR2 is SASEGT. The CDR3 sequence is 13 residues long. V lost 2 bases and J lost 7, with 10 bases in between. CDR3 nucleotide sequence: TGTGCCAGCAGTGAACACCCAGGTTATACGCAGTATTTT. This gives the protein CASSEHPGYTQYF.

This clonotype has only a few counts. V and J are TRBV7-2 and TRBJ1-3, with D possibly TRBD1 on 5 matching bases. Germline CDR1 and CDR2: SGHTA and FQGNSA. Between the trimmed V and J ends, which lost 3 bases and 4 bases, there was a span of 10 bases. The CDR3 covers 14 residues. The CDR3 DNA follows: TGTGCCAGCAGCTTTACAGGAGGGGGAAACACCATATATTTT. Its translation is CASSFTGGGNTIYF.

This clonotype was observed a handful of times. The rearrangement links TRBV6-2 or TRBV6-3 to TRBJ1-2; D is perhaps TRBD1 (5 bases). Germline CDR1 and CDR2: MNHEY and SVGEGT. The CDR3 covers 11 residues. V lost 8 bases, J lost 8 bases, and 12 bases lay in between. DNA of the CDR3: TGTGCCAGCGGGCAGGGAGGAGGCTACACCTTC. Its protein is CASGQGGGYTF.

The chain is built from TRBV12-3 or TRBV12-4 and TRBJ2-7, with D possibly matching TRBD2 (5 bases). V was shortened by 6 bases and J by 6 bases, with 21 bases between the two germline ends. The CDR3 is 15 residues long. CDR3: CASSLGSGRLFEQYF. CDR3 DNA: TGTGCCAGCAGCCTCGGGTCCGGACGACTATTCGAGCAGTACTTC.

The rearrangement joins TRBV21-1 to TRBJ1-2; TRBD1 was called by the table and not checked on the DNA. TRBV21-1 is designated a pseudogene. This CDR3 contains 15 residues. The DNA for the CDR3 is TGTGCCAGCGATCCAAACAGGGGGTCTAACTATGGCTACACCTTC. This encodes CASDPNRGSNYGYTF.

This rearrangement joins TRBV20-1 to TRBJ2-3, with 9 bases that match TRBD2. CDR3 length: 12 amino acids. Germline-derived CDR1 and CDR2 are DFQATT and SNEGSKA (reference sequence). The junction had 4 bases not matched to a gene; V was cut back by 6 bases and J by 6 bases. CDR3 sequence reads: CSAPTSGDTQYF. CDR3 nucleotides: TGCAGTGCCCCTACTAGCGGGGATACGCAGTATTTT.

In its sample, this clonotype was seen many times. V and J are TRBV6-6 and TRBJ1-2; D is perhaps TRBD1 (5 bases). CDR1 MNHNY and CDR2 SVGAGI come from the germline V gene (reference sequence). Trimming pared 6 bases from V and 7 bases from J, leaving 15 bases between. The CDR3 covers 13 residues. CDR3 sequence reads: CASSPTAPLGYTF. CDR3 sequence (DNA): TGTGCCAGCAGCCCGACAGCCCCTCTTGGCTACACCTTC.

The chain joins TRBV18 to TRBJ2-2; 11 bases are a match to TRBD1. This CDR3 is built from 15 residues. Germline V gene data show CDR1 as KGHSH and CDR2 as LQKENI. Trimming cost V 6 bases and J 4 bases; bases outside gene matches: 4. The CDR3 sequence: CASSRGTGGTGELFF. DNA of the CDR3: TGTGCCAGCTCCCGGGGGACAGGGGGCACCGGGGAGCTGTTTTTT.